The TCR beta chain described here comes from a study of T cell responses to AZD1222 COVID-19 vaccine. Whole-study results and caveats: Dominant CD4 TCR responses targeted spike regions 160-218 and 743-854. Sampled repertoires all dated from after the peak T cell response. Spike-specific TCR breadth and depth were elevated following two AZD1222 doses.

The CDR3 is made up of 14 amino acids. Trimming stripped 0 bases from V and 5 bases from J, with 11 bases between. CDR1 and CDR2 from the germline V gene are SGHVS and FQNEAQ. This clone was counted a single time. Its matching antigen is unknown. Clones were read by immunoSEQ multiplex PCR, and TCRdb kept only the in-frame ones, dropping some. The data hold 130,000 to 150,000 clones, with about 93% observed a single time. The V gene is TRBV7-8, the J gene TRBJ2-7; D gene ambiguous. The material was peripheral blood, obtained on day 0 of AZD1222 vaccination. This clonotype was obtained from an adult in good health. The CDR3 bases are TGTGCCAGCAGCTTAGCATCCGTTGGCCACGAGCAGTACTTC. It encodes CASSLASVGHEQYF.